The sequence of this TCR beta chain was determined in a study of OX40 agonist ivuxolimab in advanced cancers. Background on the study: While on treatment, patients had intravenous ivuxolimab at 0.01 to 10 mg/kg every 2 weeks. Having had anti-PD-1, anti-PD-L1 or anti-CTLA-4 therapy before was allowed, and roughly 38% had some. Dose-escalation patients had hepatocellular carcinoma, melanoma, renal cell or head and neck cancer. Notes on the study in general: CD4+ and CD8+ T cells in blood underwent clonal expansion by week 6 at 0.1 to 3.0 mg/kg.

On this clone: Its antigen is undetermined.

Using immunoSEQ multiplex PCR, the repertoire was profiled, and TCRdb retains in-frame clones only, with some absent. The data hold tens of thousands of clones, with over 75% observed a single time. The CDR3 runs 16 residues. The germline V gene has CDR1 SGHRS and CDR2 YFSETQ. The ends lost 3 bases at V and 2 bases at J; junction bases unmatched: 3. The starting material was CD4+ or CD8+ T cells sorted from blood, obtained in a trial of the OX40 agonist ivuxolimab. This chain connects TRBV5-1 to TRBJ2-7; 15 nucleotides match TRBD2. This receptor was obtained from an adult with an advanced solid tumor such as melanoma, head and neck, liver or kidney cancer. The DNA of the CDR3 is TGCGCCAGCAGCTCCGGACTAGCGGGAGGGACCTACGAGCAGTACTTC. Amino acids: CASSSGLAGGTYEQYF.